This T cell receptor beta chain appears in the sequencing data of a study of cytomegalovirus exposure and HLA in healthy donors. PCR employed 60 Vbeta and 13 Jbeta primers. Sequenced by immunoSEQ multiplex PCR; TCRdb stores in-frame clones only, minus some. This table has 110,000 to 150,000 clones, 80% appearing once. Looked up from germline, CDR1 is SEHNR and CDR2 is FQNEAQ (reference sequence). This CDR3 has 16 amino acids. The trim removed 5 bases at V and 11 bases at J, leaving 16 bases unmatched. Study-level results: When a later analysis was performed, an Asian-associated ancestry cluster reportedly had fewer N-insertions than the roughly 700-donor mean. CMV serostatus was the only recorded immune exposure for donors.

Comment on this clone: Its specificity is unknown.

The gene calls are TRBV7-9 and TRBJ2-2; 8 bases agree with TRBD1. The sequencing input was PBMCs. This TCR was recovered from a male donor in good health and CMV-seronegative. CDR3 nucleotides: TGTGCCAGCAGCGGATACGGGACAGGAGGTCCGGGAGAGCTGTTTTTT. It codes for CASSGYGTGGPGELFF.